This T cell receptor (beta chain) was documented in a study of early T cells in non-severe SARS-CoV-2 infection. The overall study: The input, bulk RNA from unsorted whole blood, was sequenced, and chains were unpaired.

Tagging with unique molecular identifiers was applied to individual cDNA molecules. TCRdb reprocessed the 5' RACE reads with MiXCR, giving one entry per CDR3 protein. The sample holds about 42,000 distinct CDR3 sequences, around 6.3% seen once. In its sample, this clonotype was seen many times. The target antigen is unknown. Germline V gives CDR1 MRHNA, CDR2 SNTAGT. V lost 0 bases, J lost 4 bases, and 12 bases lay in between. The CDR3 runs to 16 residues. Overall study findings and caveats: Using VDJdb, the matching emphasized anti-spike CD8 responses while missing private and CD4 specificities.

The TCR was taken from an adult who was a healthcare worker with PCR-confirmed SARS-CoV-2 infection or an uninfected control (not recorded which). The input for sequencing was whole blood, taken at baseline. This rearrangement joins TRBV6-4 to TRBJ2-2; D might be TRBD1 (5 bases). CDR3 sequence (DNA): TGTGCCAGCAGTGACTCCTCAGGGTCCAGCACCGGGGAGCTGTTTTTT. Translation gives CASSDSSGSSTGELFF.